This T cell receptor (beta chain) comes out of a study of blood T cells in healthy people across ages. This clonotype has a single count. Trimming at V came to 8 bases and at J to 6 bases, leaving 13 bases not matched to a gene. The CDR3 covers 15 residues. Germline CDR1 and CDR2: MDHEN and SYDVKM. Next came a second PCR, run for about 7 to 12 cycles, which used a sample-barcoded 5' primer along with a J-beta primer mix. TCRdb fed the 5' RACE reads into MiXCR, producing one record per CDR3 protein. The sample contains approximately 1.5 million distinct CDR3 sequences, approximately 43% of which appear only once.

Sequenced sample: blood. This receptor was taken from a woman between 18 and 29 years old in good health. The chain couples TRBV28 to TRBJ1-5; 7 bases are a match to TRBD1. This chain's CDR3 is CASGPGQDWRQPQHF. The CDR3 region has the DNA TGTGCCAGCGGTCCTGGACAGGATTGGCGTCAGCCCCAGCATTTT.